Sequencing of this T cell receptor (beta chain) was carried out in a study of T cell responses to AZD1222 COVID-19 vaccine (dated by TCRdb to the early 2020s). The study in broad terms: A total of more than 230 trial participants underwent TCR sequencing, of whom approximately 200 had received two doses of AZD1222 and roughly 26 had received two doses of the MenACWY control vaccine. Trial participants were enrolled by age into subgroups of 18-55, 56-69 and 70-plus years, and approximately 150, 30 and 60 TCR-sequenced participants, respectively, were included in these subgroups.

On the study overall, not on this receptor specifically: The 56-69-year group was small, and its depth increase did not reach significance, likely because of low power. Epitopes outside the regions mutated in the B.1.351 and B.1.1.7 variants were reportedly recognized by nearly half of the unique spike-specific TCRs. No day 14 peak-response samples were available, so repertoires were characterized only after the peak T cell response. Spike-specific TCR breadth and depth rose significantly after two AZD1222 doses compared with day 0 and with MenACWY recipients. Only five to seven AZD1222 recipients were SARS-CoV-2 seropositive at baseline, limiting conclusions about previously exposed vaccinees. Most participants were white British and females outnumbered males, and the authors suggested that clonal diversity may have been underestimated. Vaccine-associated CD4 TCRs spanned the whole spike protein, with dominant responses in regions 160-218 and 743-854.

The label giving this sample's time point can be read as: baseline before first vaccination. Explained via the paper, the treatment or condition label denotes: meningococcal conjugate vaccine given as trial control. The vaccinee samples were drawn from two UK trials, COV001 and COV002, one of which was a single-blind randomized controlled phase 2/3 trial testing AZD1222 (ChAdOx1 nCoV-19) in healthy adults. For TCRbeta chain sequencing, PBMC samples from trial participants were taken at day 0 and at day 28 after the second dose. CDR1 and CDR2, looked up from the germline V gene (reference sequence), are LNHNV and YYDKDF. The CDR3, from cysteine to phenylalanine, totals 16 residues. Left in the record is the CDR3 DNA by itself, 48 bases read in frame from the first base. V is clipped by 0 bases and J by 7 bases, and the sequence between their germline boundaries is 16 bases long. The CDR3 regions of human TCRbeta chains were subjected to immunosequencing. For the original study's pipeline: Repertoire TCRs were matched against a reference library of SARS-CoV-2-specific TCRs generated with the MIRA antigen-specificity platform. Breadth was defined as the fraction of unique TCRs that were SARS-CoV-2-associated. Depth was defined as the fraction of total T cells that were SARS-CoV-2-associated. Using the MIRA data, each spike-specific TCR was mapped to the spike region that the TCR reacts to and placed in a CD4 or CD8 class. Log10-transformed breadth and depth values were compared by one-way ANOVA with Sidak's multiple comparisons tests. In TCRdb, the immuneACCESS table is reduced to in-frame sequences with V and J assigned. These tables do not hold every clone; where another copy was compared, an unresolved V gene accounts for under half, and the others remain unexplained. V, J and clone size are taken as reported in that table, and D and trimming were inferred from the DNA itself. Present in this sample are fewer than 85,000 clones, under 95% of which were seen just once. The leading ten clones occupy approximately 7% of the sample.

This clone was picked up one time. Its antigen is not yet known. Per-nucleotide qualities are absent, and no much larger clonotype sits a single base away. Rearrangement joined TRBV15 to TRBJ1-3; TRBD1 is a weak D gene call, 5 bases matching. Specimen: peripheral blood, collected on day 0 of MenACWY control vaccination. The TCR was taken from an adult in good health. The CDR3 sequence is CATSRDSADNPNTIYF. The DNA sequence is as follows: TGTGCCACCAGCAGAGATAGCGCGGACAATCCGAACACCATATATTTT.